This TCR beta chain derives from a study of control samples from healthy donors and cancer patients. The method was immunoSEQ multiplex PCR; TCRdb's version includes in-frame clones alone and lacks a portion of them. Of 30,000 to 40,000 clones in the sample, 85% to 95% were seen once. The CDR3 extends over 13 amino acids. V was clipped by 7 bases and J by 1 base, with 10 bases between them. The V gene's germline CDR1 is MNHEY and CDR2 SVGAGI. The V gene is TRBV6-5, the J gene TRBJ1-1, with D maybe TRBD1 (5 bases). The clonotype comes from a man in his forties with colorectal cancer. The sample consisted of PBMCs. This CDR3 is CASTWDGNTEAFF. The CDR3 nucleotides are TGTGCCAGCACCTGGGACGGGAACACTGAAGCTTTCTTT.